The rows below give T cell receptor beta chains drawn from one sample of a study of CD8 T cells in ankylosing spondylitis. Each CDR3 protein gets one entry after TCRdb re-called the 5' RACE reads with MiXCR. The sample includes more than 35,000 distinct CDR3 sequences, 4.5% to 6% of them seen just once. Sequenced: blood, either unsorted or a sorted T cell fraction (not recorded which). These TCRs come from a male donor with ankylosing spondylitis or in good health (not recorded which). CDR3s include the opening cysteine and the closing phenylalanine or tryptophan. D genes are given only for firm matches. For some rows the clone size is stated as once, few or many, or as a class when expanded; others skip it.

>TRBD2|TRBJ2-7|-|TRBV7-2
TGTGCCAGCAGCGGGACTAGCGGAGGCGAGCAGTACTTC
CASSGTSGGEQYF
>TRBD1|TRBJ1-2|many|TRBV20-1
TGCAGTGCTCTCAGGGGGCGAAGGGGCTACACCTTC
CSALRGRRGYTF
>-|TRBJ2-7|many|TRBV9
TGTGCCAGCAGCGTAGGGAGACCGGGGTACGAGCAGTACTTC
CASSVGRPGYEQYF
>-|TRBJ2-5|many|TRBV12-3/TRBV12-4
TGTGCCAGCAGGAAGGGGAAGGAGACCCAGTACTTC
CASRKGKETQYF
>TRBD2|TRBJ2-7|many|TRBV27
TGTGCCAGCAGTGCAGCGGGGGTCAACGAGCAGTACTTC
CASSAAGVNEQYF
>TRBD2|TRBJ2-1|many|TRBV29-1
TGCAGCGTTGAAGGGGGGATCCCTAATCTAGCGGGAGGCCCCTACAATGAGCAGTTCTTC
CSVEGGIPNLAGGPYNEQFF
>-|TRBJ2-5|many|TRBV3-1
TGTGCCAGCAGCCAAGGACCACACCAAGAGACCCAGTACTTC
CASSQGPHQETQYF
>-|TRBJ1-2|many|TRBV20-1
TGCAGTGCTAAACCGGGACAAAACTATGGCTACACCTTC
CSAKPGQNYGYTF
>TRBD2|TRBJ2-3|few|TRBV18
TGTGCCAGCTCACAGCCGGGACTAGGATCCGATACGCAGTATTTT
CASSQPGLGSDTQYF
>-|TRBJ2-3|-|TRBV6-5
TGTGCCAGCAGTTACTACTCCACAGATACGCAGTATTTT
CASSYYSTDTQYF
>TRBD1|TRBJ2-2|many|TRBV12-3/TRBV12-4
TGTGCCAGCAGTTTAGTTTCTGTTGCAGGGGGCTTCGGCGGGGAGCTGTTTTTT
CASSLVSVAGGFGGELFF
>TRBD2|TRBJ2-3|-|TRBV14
TGTGCCAGCAGCCAACGGGGGGGCACAGATACGCAGTATTTT
CASSQRGGTDTQYF
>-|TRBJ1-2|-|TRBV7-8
TGTGCCAGCAGCTTAGCCGAGGGATTCCTCTATGGCTACACCTTC
CASSLAEGFLYGYTF
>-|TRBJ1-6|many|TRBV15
TGTGCCACCAGCAGGGAACCGGGTTTCAGGGGTTCACCCCTCCACTTT
CATSREPGFRGSPLHF
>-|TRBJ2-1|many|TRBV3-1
TGTGCCAGCAGCCCAAACGGCCAGCGAACCAATGAGCAGTTCTTC
CASSPNGQRTNEQFF
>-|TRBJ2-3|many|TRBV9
TGTGCCAGCAGCAATACTCACTTATCCCCAGATACGCAGTATTTT
CASSNTHLSPDTQYF
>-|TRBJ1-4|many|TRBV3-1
TGTGCCAGCAGCCAAGGTTTCCCTAATGAAAAACTGTTTTTT
CASSQGFPNEKLFF
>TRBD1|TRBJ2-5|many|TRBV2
TGTGCCGGTGACAGGGGGCAAGAGACCCAGTACTTC
CAGDRGQETQYF
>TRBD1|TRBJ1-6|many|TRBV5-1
TGCGCCAGCAGCCGGACAGGGAGAGAGAGTTCACCCCTCCACTTT
CASSRTGRESSPLHF
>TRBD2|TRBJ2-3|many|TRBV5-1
TGCGCCAGCTGTCGACTAGCGGGGGCGGGCACAGATACGCAGTATTTT
CASCRLAGAGTDTQYF
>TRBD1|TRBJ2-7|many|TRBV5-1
TGCGCCAGCAGCATCCGGACAGGAACTACCGGCTACGAGCAGTACTTC
CASSIRTGTTGYEQYF
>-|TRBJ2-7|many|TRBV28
TGTGCCAGCAGTTTAGTCACCATCTACGAGCAGTACTTC
CASSLVTIYEQYF
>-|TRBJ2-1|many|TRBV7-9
TGTGCCAGCAGCTTAGCCGGGGGTGCCATTCGTGAGCAGTTCTTC
CASSLAGGAIREQFF
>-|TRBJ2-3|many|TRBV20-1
TGCAGTGCTAGACGAGCTAGCGGCACAGATACGCAGTATTTT
CSARRASGTDTQYF
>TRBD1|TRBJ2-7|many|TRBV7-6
TGTGCCAGCAGCCGGGACAGGCGAAGCTACGAGCAGTACTTC
CASSRDRRSYEQYF
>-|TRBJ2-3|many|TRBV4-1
TGCGCCAGCAGCCAAGTCGGGGCAGGAAAGAACACAGATACGCAGTATTTT
CASSQVGAGKNTDTQYF
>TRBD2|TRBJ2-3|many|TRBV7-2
TGTGCCAGCAGCTTCCAAGCGGGAGGGTTTACAGATACGCAGTATTTT
CASSFQAGGFTDTQYF
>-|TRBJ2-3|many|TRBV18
TGTGCCAGCTCACGGGACACAGATACGCAGTATTTT
CASSRDTDTQYF
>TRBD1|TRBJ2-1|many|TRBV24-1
TGTGCCACCAGTGATCCAACCCCCGGGACAGACTACAATGAGCAGTTCTTC
CATSDPTPGTDYNEQFF
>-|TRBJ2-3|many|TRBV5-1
TGCGCCAGCAGCTTGCTGGGGGGTACCACAGATACGCAGTATTTT
CASSLLGGTTDTQYF
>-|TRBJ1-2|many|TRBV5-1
TGCGCCAGCAGCTTGGCACAGGGCGGATATGGCTACACCTTC
CASSLAQGGYGYTF
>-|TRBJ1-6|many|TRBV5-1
TGCGCCAGCAGCTTGGATGACCACCTAGGTTCACCCCTCCACTTT
CASSLDDHLGSPLHF
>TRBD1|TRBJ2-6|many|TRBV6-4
TGTGCCAGCAGTGGGACAGGGGGCTCTGGGGCCAACGTCCTGACTTTC
CASSGTGGSGANVLTF
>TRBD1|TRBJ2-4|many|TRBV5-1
TGCGCCAGTTCGGATTCAGACAGGGCGTTAGCCAAAAACATTCAGTACTTC
CASSDSDRALAKNIQYF
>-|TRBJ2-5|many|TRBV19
TGTGCCAGTAGTATGAGACCTACATGGAAAGAGACCCAGTACTTC
CASSMRPTWKETQYF
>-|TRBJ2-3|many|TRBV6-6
TGTGCCAGCAGTTACGGCGGAGACACAGATACGCAGTATTTT
CASSYGGDTDTQYF
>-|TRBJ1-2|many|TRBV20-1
TGCAGTGCTTACAGCTCTAACTATGGCTACACCTTC
CSAYSSNYGYTF
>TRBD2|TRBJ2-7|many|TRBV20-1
TGCAGTGCTAGATTTAGCGGGAGTGCCAGCTACGAGCAGTACTTC
CSARFSGSASYEQYF
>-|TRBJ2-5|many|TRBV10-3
TGTGCCATCAGTGCCGGGGAGACCCAGTACTTC
CAISAGETQYF
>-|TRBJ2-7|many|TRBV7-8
TGTGCCAGCAGCTTGTCGTACGAGCAGTACTTC
CASSLSYEQYF
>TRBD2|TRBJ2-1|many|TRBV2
TGTGCCAGCAGTGAGGAACTAGCGATATACAATGAGCAGTTCTTC
CASSEELAIYNEQFF
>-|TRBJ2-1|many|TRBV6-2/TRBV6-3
TGTGCCAGCAGTTACTCGGGGTATCGGTCCGATGAGCAGTTCTTC
CASSYSGYRSDEQFF
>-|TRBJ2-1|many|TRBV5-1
TGCGCCAGCAGCTTGGCCGTTTTGGGCTCCCAAAAGGGCTACAATGAGCAGTTCTTC
CASSLAVLGSQKGYNEQFF
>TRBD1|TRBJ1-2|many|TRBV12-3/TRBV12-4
TGTGCCAGCAGTGCCTGGGACAGGGTGGACTATGGCTACACCTTC
CASSAWDRVDYGYTF
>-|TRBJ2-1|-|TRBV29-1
TGCAGCGTTGAAGGGGACAGTCGGGGGTCCTACAATGAGCAGTTCTTC
CSVEGDSRGSYNEQFF
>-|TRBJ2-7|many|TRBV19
TGTGCCACAGGGGCCTACGAGCAGTACTTC
CATGAYEQYF